The 30 T cell receptor beta chains presented below share a single source sample, sequenced in a study of cytomegalovirus exposure and HLA in healthy donors. The PCR contained 60 Vbeta and 13 Jbeta primers. Sequencing was performed with immunoSEQ multiplex PCR; in TCRdb, only in-frame clones are kept and a portion is missing. This table has some 130,000 clones, about four fifths appearing once. Sequenced: PBMCs. These receptors all come from a man aged 18 to 30 in good health and CMV-seronegative.

V is TRBV5-8 and J is TRBJ1-5; tentatively, D is TRBD1 (6 bases). V lost 1 base and J lost 2, with 13 bases in between. CDR1 is SGHTS, CDR2 YDEGEE, per germline. This CDR3 has 16 amino acids. CDR3 amino acids: CASSLNPGHRNQPQHF. Here the CDR3 DNA reads TGTGCCAGCAGCTTGAATCCGGGACACCGCAATCAGCCCCAGCATTTT.

Comments on this clone: This CDR3 is also generated by other DNA sequences in the sample. The rearrangement joins TRBV7-9 to TRBJ2-1; no firm D call. CDR1 and CDR2 from the germline V gene are SEHNR and FQNEAQ (reference sequence). Trimming shortened V by 3 bases and J by 9 bases, and 6 bases separated the two germline ends. CDR3 length equals 11 residues. The CDR3, as DNA: TGTGCCAGCAGCTTCAGTGGTGAGCAGTTCTTC. Its translation is CASSFSGEQFF.

The chain carries TRBV20-1 and TRBJ1-2; D gene uncertain. The CDR3 has 11 amino acids. From germline, CDR1 is DFQATT and CDR2 SNEGSKA (reference sequence). Deletions cut 4 bases from V and 8 bases from J, with 11 bases between. Here the CDR3 reads CSANQVAGYTF. In DNA, the CDR3 is TGCAGTGCTAATCAGGTGGCGGGCTACACCTTC.

The V call is TRBV10-3, the J call TRBJ2-7; 9 bases fit TRBD1. Germline CDR1 ENHRY, CDR2 SYGVKD. The CDR3 is 16 residues long. V shed 4 bases, J shed 2 bases, and the junction held 9 bases outside the gene matches. Here the CDR3 reads CAISAITGQGTYEQYF. In DNA, the CDR3 is TGTGCCATCAGTGCCATTACGGGACAGGGAACCTACGAGCAGTACTTC.

The rearrangement uses TRBV4-1 and TRBJ1-1; 8 positions match TRBD1. The CDR3 consists of 14 residues. Germline V gene lookup returns CDR1 MGHRA and CDR2 YSYEKL. The V gene end was trimmed by 2 bases and the J gene end by 6 bases; junction bases not matched to a gene: 5. CDR3 DNA sequence: TGCGCCAGCAGCCAAAATGACAGGGGTTCTGAAGCTTTCTTT. Amino acids: CASSQNDRGSEAFF.

The chain couples TRBV6-4 to TRBJ2-2, with a weak D call TRBD1 (5 bases). The germline V gene encodes CDR1 MRHNA and CDR2 SNTAGT. The CDR3 covers 15 residues. Trimming removed 4 bases at V and 1 base at J, with 10 bases between. This CDR3 reads CASSADTQNTGELFF. The CDR3 DNA reads TGTGCCAGCAGTGCGGACACTCAGAACACCGGGGAGCTGTTTTTT.

This rearrangement joins TRBV15 to TRBJ1-2, with D maybe TRBD1 (6 bases). V shed 3 bases and J shed 2 bases, with 13 bases lying between them. The CDR3 loop spans 15 amino acids. Germline V gene lookup returns CDR1 LNHNV and CDR2 YYDKDF (reference sequence). The CDR3 nucleotides read TGTGCCACCAGCAGGGGTTGGACAGACAACTATGGCTACACCTTC. Protein: CATSRGWTDNYGYTF.

This clone was recorded a few times. The chain links TRBV10-3 to TRBJ2-7; 10 positions agree with TRBD1. The germline gives CDR1 ENHRY, CDR2 SYGVKD. The CDR3 is made up of 15 amino acids. Losses at the gene ends were 5 bases for V and 3 bases for J; bases not matched to a gene: 7. CDR3 amino acids: CAISTRDRGFYEQYF. The CDR3, as DNA: TGTGCCATCAGTACAAGGGACAGGGGTTTCTACGAGCAGTACTTC.

The V gene is TRBV6-6, the J gene TRBJ2-3; D not certain. Trimming removed 0 bases at V and 3 bases at J, with 13 bases between. CDR1 is MNHNY, CDR2 SVGAGI, per germline (reference sequence). The CDR3 extends over 16 amino acids. Here the CDR3 reads CASSYSRLLETDTQYF. In DNA, the CDR3 is TGTGCCAGCAGTTACTCGAGATTATTAGAGACAGATACGCAGTATTTT.

The chain recombines TRBV9 with TRBJ1-4; 7 nucleotides align to TRBD1. The CDR3 runs to 15 residues. The germline CDR1 and CDR2 sequences are SGDLS and YYNGEE. The V gene end was trimmed by 3 bases and the J gene end by 7 bases; junction bases not matched to a gene: 9. DNA for the CDR3: TGTGCCAGCAGCGCCGACAGGGCTCGGGGTGAAAAACTGTTTTTT. Translation gives CASSADRARGEKLFF.

This clone came up a few times. The chain carries TRBV28 and TRBJ2-2; 8 bases align to TRBD1. CDR3 size: 14 residues. Unmatched junction bases numbered 0, after V lost 5 bases and J lost 1 base. Germline V gene data show CDR1 as MDHEN and CDR2 as SYDVKM. The CDR3 loop reads CASSGTGNTGELFF. DNA of the CDR3: TGTGCCAGCAGTGGGACAGGGAACACCGGGGAGCTGTTTTTT.

This chain links TRBV5-1 with TRBJ2-5, with a weak D call TRBD2 (7 bases). The CDR3 has 16 amino acids. In germline, CDR1 is SGHRS, CDR2 YFSETQ. V lost 3 bases, J lost 7 bases, and 22 bases lay in between. Here the CDR3 DNA reads TGCGCCAGCAGCTCCGGCTCGGGGGGCCGGCCGGGGACCCAGTACTTC. Encoded protein: CASSSGSGGRPGTQYF.

The chain employs TRBV9 and TRBJ2-1; possibly TRBD2 for D (7 bases). V lost 6 bases, J lost 6 bases, and 19 bases lay in between. The germline V gene has CDR1 SGDLS and CDR2 YYNGEE. The CDR3 runs 15 residues. This CDR3 reads CASTLSGGPSNEQFF. The CDR3 region has the DNA TGTGCCAGCACCCTATCGGGGGGCCCCTCCAATGAGCAGTTCTTC.

The J gene is TRBJ1-3, the V gene TRBV6-5, with TRBD1 as a possible D gene (5 bases). Germline CDR1 reads MNHEY; CDR2 reads SVGAGI. Trimming took 3 bases from V and 4 from J, leaving 10 bases between them. There are 14 residues in the CDR3. Here the CDR3 DNA reads TGTGCCAGCAGTTATTTGGGGGGGGGAAACACCATATATTTT. Its protein product is CASSYLGGGNTIYF.

This rearrangement joins TRBV9 to TRBJ2-3; the D gene is possibly TRBD1 (5 bases). Trimming left V 0 bases short and J 1 base short, with 9 bases between. This CDR3 is 15 amino acids long. CDR1 is SGDLS, CDR2 YYNGEE, per germline. The CDR3 loop is CASSVGRVGTDTQYF. The DNA for the CDR3 is TGTGCCAGCAGCGTAGGCAGGGTGGGCACAGATACGCAGTATTTT. Filled out from reference TRBV9 and TRBJ2-3, the complete variable domain reads DSGVTQTPKHLITATGQRVTLRCSPRSGDLSVYWYQQSLDQGLQFLIQYYNGEERAKGNILERFSAQQFPDLHSELNLSSLELGDSALYFCASSVGRVGTDTQYFGPGTRLTVL.

This sequence joins TRBV7-9 and TRBJ2-7, with D possibly matching TRBD2 (8 bases). The CDR3 spans 17 residues. Between the trimmed V and J ends, which lost 5 bases and 3 bases, there was a span of 23 bases. The V gene's germline CDR1 is SEHNR and CDR2 FQNEAQ (reference sequence). The CDR3 sequence: CASSQGGVSGGIYEQYF. DNA for the CDR3: TGTGCCAGCAGCCAGGGGGGAGTAAGCGGGGGAATCTACGAGCAGTACTTC.

This clone has a single count. This rearrangement joins TRBV28 to TRBJ1-1; D ambiguous. V lost 6 bases, J lost 7 bases, and 9 bases lay in between. Germline CDR1 MDHEN, CDR2 SYDVKM. This CDR3 is built from 11 residues. DNA for the CDR3: TGTGCCAGCAGCCCACACTATGAAGCTTTCTTT. Its protein is CASSPHYEAFF.

Only a few counts were recorded for this clone. The chain recombines TRBV30 with TRBJ2-4; D unresolved. This CDR3 is 14 amino acids long. Germline values: CDR1 GTSNPN, CDR2 SVGIG (reference sequence). The ends were cut back, 4 bases at V and 0 bases at J, with 10 bases in the middle. The CDR3 sequence is CAWKSEGAKNIQYF. The CDR3 DNA is TGTGCCTGGAAAAGCGAAGGAGCCAAAAACATTCAGTACTTC.

This rearrangement joins TRBV4-3 to TRBJ1-2; D is unclear. V lost 0 bases, J lost 5 bases, and 19 bases lay in between. The CDR3 length is 17 residues. Germline assignment: CDR1 LGHNA and CDR2 YSLEER. In DNA, the CDR3 is TGCGCCAGCAGCCAAGACCCAGGTGCTACAGCGGATTATGGCTACACCTTC. It codes for CASSQDPGATADYGYTF.

J is TRBJ1-2 and V is TRBV15; a possible D gene is TRBD1 (5 bases). Trimming took off 0 bases at V and 6 bases at J, with 11 bases between the two ends. Per germline, CDR1 LNHNV and CDR2 YYDKDF (reference sequence). The CDR3 covers 14 residues. The CDR3 DNA follows: TGTGCCACCAGCAGAGATAGACAGACGCATGGCTACACCTTC. Its protein is CATSRDRQTHGYTF.

This clone occurred a few times. The V call is TRBV15, the J call TRBJ2-2; 9 bases line up with TRBD1. V lost 1 base and J lost 6; bases outside the gene matches: 6. The CDR3 covers 16 residues. CDR1 is LNHNV, CDR2 YYDKDF, per germline (reference sequence). This CDR3 reads CATSRGGQGFSGELFF. The CDR3 nucleotides are TGTGCCACCAGCAGAGGGGGACAGGGATTTTCCGGGGAGCTGTTTTTT.

The V and J genes are TRBV7-9 and TRBJ2-7; TRBD1 might be the D (6 bases). Trimming took 3 bases from V and 5 from J, leaving 20 bases between them. Germline CDR1 reads SEHNR; CDR2 reads FQNEAQ (reference sequence). The CDR3 has 16 amino acids. The CDR3 sequence is CASSFAQGSTRDEQYF. The CDR3 DNA reads as TGTGCCAGCAGCTTTGCCCAGGGGTCTACACGAGACGAGCAGTACTTC. Supplemented by reference TRBV7-9 and TRBJ2-7, the full variable domain reads DTGVSQNPRHKITKRGQNVTFRCDPISEHNRLYWYRQTLGQGPEFLTYFQNEAQLEKSRLLSDRFSAERPKGSFSTLEIQRTEQGDSAMYLCASSFAQGSTRDEQYFGPGTRLTVT.

This chain joins TRBV7-2 and TRBJ2-5, with 10 positions matching TRBD1. Judging by the DNA end, TRBJ2-7 fits better; the J call may be wrong. The germline V gene has CDR1 SGHTA and CDR2 FQGNSA. The CDR3 loop spans 15 amino acids. This CDR3 reads CASSAGQGVPYEQYF. CDR3 DNA: TGTGCCAGCAGTGCCGGACAGGGGGTCCCCTACGAGCAGTACTTC.

This chain connects TRBV4-1 to TRBJ2-4; 12 bases match TRBD2. The V and J ends lost 4 bases and 1 base, in that order; junction bases with no gene match: 14. The germline V gene has CDR1 MGHRA and CDR2 YSYEKL. The CDR3 is 20 amino acids. The CDR3 protein is CASSPQRLAGGLLAKNIQYF. CDR3 in DNA: TGCGCCAGCAGCCCACAACGGCTAGCGGGGGGGCTCTTGGCCAAAAACATTCAGTACTTC.

This rearrangement joins TRBV6-1 to TRBJ1-6; perhaps TRBD1 as D (5 bases). Trimming removed 5 bases from V and 5 bases from J, with 13 bases in between. The CDR3 is 15 residues long. Germline values: CDR1 MNHNS, CDR2 SASEGT. This chain's CDR3 is CASSTKAGDNSPLHF. The CDR3, as DNA: TGTGCCAGCAGTACGAAGGCGGGGGATAATTCACCCCTCCACTTT.

V is TRBV9 and J is TRBJ1-1; 7 positions agree with TRBD1. The CDR3 spans 16 residues. Germline lookup yields CDR1 SGDLS and CDR2 YYNGEE. Trimming cost V 0 bases and J 1 base; bases outside gene matches: 6. The CDR3 here is CASSVVLGTANTEAFF. The CDR3 DNA follows: TGTGCCAGCAGCGTAGTTTTAGGGACAGCGAACACTGAAGCTTTCTTT. The entire variable domain, with the rest obtained from reference TRBV9 and TRBJ1-1, is as follows: DSGVTQTPKHLITATGQRVTLRCSPRSGDLSVYWYQQSLDQGLQFLIQYYNGEERAKGNILERFSAQQFPDLHSELNLSSLELGDSALYFCASSVVLGTANTEAFFGQGTRLTVV.

This sequence joins TRBV5-1 and TRBJ1-2; D perhaps matches TRBD1 (6 bases). This CDR3 is built from 15 residues. CDR1 and CDR2 from the germline V gene are SGHRS and YFSETQ. V lost 0 bases and J 3 bases, leaving 12 bases between the germline ends. Written as DNA, the CDR3 is TGCGCCAGCAGCTTGGCGGCAGGGGTTGACTATGGCTACACCTTC. Translating it yields CASSLAAGVDYGYTF.

V and J are TRBV6-1 and TRBJ1-4; 8 nucleotides align to TRBD1. This CDR3 spans 15 amino acids. Germline CDR1 MNHNS, CDR2 SASEGT. The junction had 16 bases not matched to a gene; V was cut back by 5 bases and J by 14 bases. For the CDR3, the DNA is TGTGCCAGCAGTAGCACCGGGACAGGTCTCACTCTGCTGTTTTTT. Its protein product is CASSSTGTGLTLLFF.

The chain joins TRBV4-3 to TRBJ1-1, with D possibly TRBD1 on 6 matching bases. The CDR3 consists of 15 residues. V was shortened by 5 bases and J by 0 bases, with 13 bases between the two germline ends. Germline CDR1 and CDR2: LGHNA and YSLEER. This chain's CDR3 is CASSKGAGVNTEAFF. CDR3 in DNA: TGCGCCAGCAGCAAAGGGGCAGGGGTGAACACTGAAGCTTTCTTT.

There are a few counts of this clone. The chain carries TRBV6-4 and TRBJ1-2, with a tentative D call TRBD1 (5 bases). Trimming pared 4 bases from V and 3 bases from J, leaving 9 bases between. Germline V gene sequence: CDR1 MRHNA, CDR2 SNTAGT. The CDR3 contains 13 residues. This chain's CDR3 is CASSGGHDYGYTF. In DNA, the CDR3 is TGTGCCAGCAGTGGGGGCCACGACTATGGCTACACCTTC.